These 18 T cell receptor beta chains were all obtained from the same sample, sequenced in a study of shared clonotypes between healthy human individuals. The data were produced by immunoSEQ multiplex PCR, yet TCRdb's version contains in-frame clones alone and is incomplete. There are about 2.4 million clones in the sample; more than 90% occur only once, and around 0.14% lies in the top ten. Input material: naive CD4+ T cells sorted from blood. Documented subset: CD45RA+ positively selected. Every receptor here comes from a man aged 18 to 29 in good health.

The chain uses TRBV19 and TRBJ1-1; D is perhaps TRBD1 (5 bases). This CDR3 region has 14 residues. Trimming removed 5 bases from V and 0 bases from J, with 10 bases in between. The V gene's germline CDR1 is LNHDA and CDR2 SQIVND (reference sequence). This CDR3 is CASSFVGLNTEAFF. The CDR3 nucleotides read TGTGCCAGTAGTTTCGTGGGACTGAACACTGAAGCTTTCTTT.

As for this clone: In the same sample, other DNA sequences code for this CDR3. The chain is built from TRBV10-2 and TRBJ1-5; D is perhaps TRBD1 (6 bases). CDR3 length equals 13 residues. V was shortened by 4 bases and J by 2 bases, with 6 bases between the two germline ends. From germline, CDR1 is WSHSY and CDR2 SAAADI. The CDR3: CASSGTGNQPQHF. The CDR3 DNA is TGCGCCAGCAGTGGGACAGGCAATCAGCCCCAGCATTTT.

The table lists this clone with a few counts. This chain links TRBV19 with TRBJ1-2, with D perhaps TRBD1 (5 bases). Germline V lookup: CDR1 LNHDA, CDR2 SQIVND (reference sequence). Deletions cut 1 base from V and 5 bases from J, with 17 bases between. The CDR3 sequence is 16 residues long. The CDR3 DNA sequence: TGTGCCAGTAGTATAGCCTCGGGACGGAGTCAGTATGGCTACACCTTC. Protein: CASSIASGRSQYGYTF.

The chain couples TRBV18 to TRBJ1-1, with a weak D call TRBD1 (5 bases). Deletions cut 6 bases from V and 0 bases from J, with 14 bases between. This CDR3 has 15 residues. Per germline, CDR1 KGHSH and CDR2 LQKENI. This CDR3 is CASSASGALNTEAFF. The CDR3 bases are TGTGCCAGCTCCGCCTCCGGGGCCTTGAACACTGAAGCTTTCTTT.

The chain combines TRBV20-1 with TRBJ2-1; D is perhaps TRBD1 (6 bases). Trimming cost V 5 bases and J 11 bases, with 13 bases left between them. CDR1 and CDR2 from the germline V gene are DFQATT and SNEGSKA (reference sequence). The CDR3 covers 11 residues. CDR3 sequence reads: CSAYSGDKQFF. Here the CDR3 DNA reads TGCAGTGCTTACTCCGGGGACAAGCAGTTCTTC.

This clone occurred once. V is TRBV28 and J is TRBJ1-2, with 7 bases aligning to TRBD1. The CDR3 runs to 15 residues. The germline gives CDR1 MDHEN, CDR2 SYDVKM. V was pared by 4 bases and J by 3 bases, with 8 bases of the junction left unmatched. CDR3 loop: CASSSTGAIDYGYTF. The CDR3 DNA is TGTGCCAGCAGTTCTACAGGGGCCATCGACTATGGCTACACCTTC.

The chain carries TRBV7-9 and TRBJ1-6; D is unresolved. The CDR3 covers 14 residues. V was cut by 10 bases and J by 7 bases, with 17 bases left in between. CDR1 is SEHNR, CDR2 FQNEAQ, per germline (reference sequence). The CDR3 sequence is CATTFLHQNSPLHF. The CDR3, as DNA: TGTGCCACTACTTTTCTGCACCAAAATTCACCCCTCCACTTT.

The rearrangement uses TRBV27 and TRBJ1-2; TRBD1 matches 11 bases. The J segment lost 4 bases and the V segment lost 6 bases, leaving 4 bases of the junction unmatched. CDR1 MNHEY and CDR2 SMNVEV come from the germline V gene (reference sequence). This CDR3 spans 14 amino acids. The CDR3, as DNA: TGTGCCAGCAGCCGGACAGGGGGCATCTATGGCTACACCTTC. Protein product: CASSRTGGIYGYTF.

This rearrangement joins TRBV4-1 to TRBJ2-2; 8 bases map to TRBD1. Trimming at V came to 6 bases and at J to 3 bases, leaving 9 bases not matched to a gene. Germline loops: CDR1 MGHRA, CDR2 YSYEKL. This CDR3 contains 16 residues. The CDR3 DNA follows: TGCGCCAGCAGGGACGACAGGGGTAAGGACACCGGGGAGCTGTTTTTT. It encodes CASRDDRGKDTGELFF.

This sequence joins TRBV5-3 and TRBJ2-2; 8 bases are a match to TRBD2. TRBV5-3 is identified as an open reading frame with a role that is uncertain. This CDR3 is built from 15 residues. The V and J ends lost 5 bases and 2 bases, in that order; junction bases with no gene match: 5. The CDR3 DNA reads TGTGCCAGAAGTAAACGGACTAGCAACACCGGGGAGCTGTTTTTT. It translates to CARSKRTSNTGELFF.

This chain connects TRBV29-1 to TRBJ2-1; the D gene is possibly TRBD1 (6 bases). The germline gives CDR1 SQVTM, CDR2 ANQGSEA. Trimming took off 6 bases at V and 3 bases at J, with 18 bases between the two ends. The CDR3 totals 15 residues. This CDR3 reads CSVGGGKRGYNEQFF. CDR3 DNA sequence: TGCAGCGTAGGGGGTGGCAAAAGGGGCTACAATGAGCAGTTCTTC.

The rearrangement uses TRBV5-6 and TRBJ2-7; D uncertain. The CDR3 runs 15 residues. CDR1 is SGHDT, CDR2 YYEEEE, per germline. V was trimmed by 0 bases and J by 2 bases, leaving 12 bases between them. DNA of the CDR3: TGTGCCAGCAGCTTGGGTGCGCCTCGGGCCTACGAGCAGTACTTC. It yields the protein CASSLGAPRAYEQYF.

This clone was seen once. J is TRBJ2-5 and V is TRBV28; D not certain. Germline V gives CDR1 MDHEN, CDR2 SYDVKM. There are 15 residues in the CDR3. Deletions cut 8 bases from V and 1 base from J, with 17 bases between. The CDR3 spells CASLPRAASQETQYF. In DNA, the CDR3 is TGTGCCAGCTTACCTCGGGCAGCTAGCCAAGAGACCCAGTACTTC. Full variable domain (remainder filled in from reference TRBV28 and TRBJ2-5): DVKVTQSSRYLVKRTGEKVFLECVQDMDHENMFWYRQDPGLGLRLIYFSYDVKMKEKGDIPEGYSVSREKKERFSLILESASTNQTSMYLCASLPRAASQETQYFGPGTRLLVL.

On this clone itself: At one end, the junction sequence differs from germline, possibly due to a read error. The chain links TRBV7-9 to TRBJ1-2; D gene uncertain. This CDR3 has 15 amino acids. CDR1 and CDR2 from the germline V gene are SEHNR and FQNEAQ (reference sequence). The CDR3 sequence: CASSLAGLSNYGYTF. In DNA, the CDR3 is TGTGCCAGCAGCCTAGCGGGATTATCTAACTATGGCTACACCTTC.

This chain joins TRBV5-6 and TRBJ2-3; weak D call: TRBD1 (6 bases). CDR1 is SGHDT, CDR2 YYEEEE, per germline. V gave up 1 base and J gave up 5 bases, with 14 bases separating them. The CDR3 has 15 residues. CDR3 coding DNA: TGTGCCAGCAGCTTGACACGGACAGATAAAGATACGCAGTATTTT. Translation gives CASSLTRTDKDTQYF.

The chain combines TRBV28 with TRBJ1-5; TRBD1 is a possible D gene (6 bases). The V gene's germline CDR1 is MDHEN and CDR2 SYDVKM. The CDR3 sequence is 18 residues long. The ends were cut back, 2 bases at V and 0 bases at J, with 17 bases in the middle. As DNA, the CDR3 is TGTGCCAGCAGTTTAAAGAGGACAGCCCCGTATAGCAATCAGCCCCAGCATTTT. This translates into CASSLKRTAPYSNQPQHF.

This sequence joins TRBV10-1 and TRBJ2-5; the match to TRBD1 covers 7 bases. CDR3 length equals 13 residues. Per the germline V gene, CDR1 is WNHNN and CDR2 is SYGVQD (reference sequence). Germline trimming cut 6 bases from V and 2 bases from J; bases unmatched to any gene: 3. CDR3 coding DNA: TGCGCCAGCAGCGGGACAGCTCAAGAGACCCAGTACTTC. It encodes CASSGTAQETQYF.

The rearrangement joins TRBV9 to TRBJ2-4, with D perhaps matching TRBD2 (5 bases). V was cut by 0 bases and J by 2 bases, with 21 bases left in between. The CDR3 is made up of 19 amino acids. Germline V gene data show CDR1 as SGDLS and CDR2 as YYNGEE. The DNA for the CDR3 is TGTGCCAGCAGCGTAGATCCGGGGTCTGAGGGCCCCTCCAAAAACATTCAGTACTTC. It codes for CASSVDPGSEGPSKNIQYF.